A single sample gave rise to the 8 T cell receptor beta chains below, sequenced in a study of spatial heterogeneity in lung cancer. Documented time point: sample taken at primary tumor resection. Each CDR3 protein gets one entry after TCRdb re-called the 5' RACE reads with MiXCR. The sample holds 25,000 or so distinct CDR3 sequences; about 4.3% are singletons and the top ten take roughly 5.2%. Sequencing was performed on PBMCs, taken at surgery. These TCRs come from a male donor with early-stage non-small cell lung cancer.

This clonotype was counted at least ten times. The chain recombines TRBV7-8 with TRBJ1-5; D is ambiguous. The CDR3 totals 13 residues. V lost 5 bases and J 7 bases, leaving 12 bases between the germline ends. Germline V lookup: CDR1 SGHVS, CDR2 FQNEAQ. This chain's CDR3 is CASSLQTEQPQHF. The CDR3 region has the DNA TGTGCCAGCAGCCTCCAAACGGAACAGCCCCAGCATTTT.

This clonotype was found many times. This chain joins TRBV2 and TRBJ2-1, with D tentatively TRBD1 (5 bases). V was trimmed by 8 bases and J by 5 bases, leaving 13 bases between them. The CDR3 has 13 amino acids. Germline lookup yields CDR1 SNHLY and CDR2 FYNNEI. In DNA form, the CDR3 reads TGTGCCAGCGGCTCGACAGCGAACAATGAGCAGTTCTTC. It specifies CASGSTANNEQFF.

CDR3 protein: CASSPQANYGYTF. The CDR3 DNA is TGTGCCAGCAGCCCGCAAGCTAACTATGGCTACACCTTC. The chain is built from TRBV7-2 and TRBJ1-2; D call uncertain. The CDR3 extends over 13 amino acids. CDR1 SGHTA and CDR2 FQGNSA come from the germline V gene. Deletions cut 5 bases from V and 0 bases from J, with 7 bases between.

This clonotype appeared many times. V gene TRBV11-1 combines with J gene TRBJ2-1; D not certain. This CDR3 is 12 amino acids long. Germline V gene lookup returns CDR1 SGHAT and CDR2 FQDESV (reference sequence). The V end lost 5 bases, the J end lost 8 bases, and 10 bases lay between the germline ends. CDR3 DNA sequence: TGTGCCAGCAGCGCCACCTCTCATGAGCAGTTCTTC. Translating gives CASSATSHEQFF.

This clonotype has ten or more counts. J is TRBJ2-1 and V is TRBV5-1; no definite D call. The CDR3 contains 15 residues. Trimming shortened V by 1 base and J by 2 bases, and 10 bases separated the two germline ends. Germline values: CDR1 SGHRS, CDR2 YFSETQ. The CDR3 nucleotides are TGCGCCAGCAGCTTGTCCCAGGTCCCCTACAATGAGCAGTTCTTC. Translated: CASSLSQVPYNEQFF.

This clonotype was picked up many times. The chain carries TRBV28 and TRBJ1-6; unclear D gene. The CDR3 contains 13 residues. Germline V CDR1 and CDR2: MDHEN, SYDVKM. Trimming pared 5 bases from V and 9 bases from J, leaving 11 bases between. This chain's CDR3 is CASSPIRGSPLHF. Here the CDR3 DNA reads TGTGCCAGCAGTCCCATAAGAGGTTCACCCCTCCACTTT. The whole variable domain, remainder taken from reference TRBV28 and TRBJ1-6, is DVKVTQSSRYLVKRTGEKVFLECVQDMDHENMFWYRQDPGLGLRLIYFSYDVKMKEKGDIPEGYSVSREKKERFSLILESASTNQTSMYLCASSPIRGSPLHFGNGTRLTVT.

In its sample, this clonotype was seen many times. The rearrangement joins TRBV6-5 to TRBJ2-7; 7 bases map to TRBD1. J was trimmed by 2 bases and V by 6 bases; bases with no gene match: 7. CDR1 and CDR2 (germline): MNHEY, SVGAGI. The CDR3 is 14 residues long. The CDR3 coding sequence is TGTGCCAGCAGACGAGACAGGGTTGCCTACGAGCAGTACTTC. It yields the protein CASRRDRVAYEQYF.

At least ten counts were recorded for this clonotype. V is TRBV6-1 and J is TRBJ2-3, with 7 bases that match TRBD2. CDR1 and CDR2 from the germline V gene are MNHNS and SASEGT. The CDR3 spans 18 residues. Losses at the gene ends were 3 bases for V and 1 base for J; bases not matched to a gene: 13. The CDR3 loop reads CASSEGGGAWWGTDTQYF. DNA of the CDR3: TGTGCCAGCAGTGAGGGGGGAGGGGCTTGGTGGGGCACAGATACGCAGTATTTT.